This entry lists 7 T cell receptor beta chains sequenced from one sample in a study of T cell responses to AZD1222 COVID-19 vaccine. TCRdb's copy holds only in-frame clones and misses some; the assay was immunoSEQ multiplex PCR. The table shows fewer than 200,000 clones, with roughly 90% occurring only once. The starting material was peripheral blood, obtained 28 days after the second AZD1222 dose. The origin of the receptors is an adult who received the AZD1222 COVID-19 vaccine.

The chain couples TRBV27 to TRBJ2-3; the match to TRBD2 covers 8 bases. V was pared by 2 bases and J by 10 bases, with 8 bases of the junction left unmatched. The CDR3 is made up of 14 amino acids. Germline loops: CDR1 MNHEY, CDR2 SMNVEV (reference sequence). CDR3 residues: CASSLVGSGVPQYF. In DNA form, the CDR3 reads TGTGCCAGCAGTTTAGTCGGTAGCGGGGTACCGCAGTATTTT.

The genes are TRBV18 and TRBJ1-5; D is unresolved. Germline lookup yields CDR1 KGHSH and CDR2 LQKENI. V lost 3 bases to trimming and J lost 0 bases, with 3 bases between them. The CDR3 sequence is 13 residues long. The CDR3 sequence is CASSPYSNQPQHF. The DNA of the CDR3 is TGTGCCAGCTCACCCTATAGCAATCAGCCCCAGCATTTT.

The chain uses TRBV3-1 (or the pseudogene TRBV3-2) and TRBJ1-2; the D gene is possibly TRBD1 (6 bases). Germline V gene sequence: CDR1 LGHDT, CDR2 YNNKEL (reference sequence). This CDR3 region has 16 residues. V lost 0 bases to trimming and J lost 3 bases, with 14 bases between them. DNA for the CDR3: TGTGCCAGCAGCCAAGACGAATCGGCAGGGGACTATGGCTACACCTTC. Residues: CASSQDESAGDYGYTF.

Regarding this clone: The sample has other DNA sequences that encode this CDR3 too. The chain is built from TRBV5-1 and TRBJ1-1; D is uncertain. Trimming took off 0 bases at V and 0 bases at J, with 6 bases between the two ends. Germline V gene sequence: CDR1 SGHRS, CDR2 YFSETQ. There are 14 residues in the CDR3. CDR3 loop: CASSLAGMNTEAFF. CDR3 in DNA: TGCGCCAGCAGCTTGGCAGGTATGAACACTGAAGCTTTCTTT.

This clone is a singleton in its sample. This chain connects TRBV30 to TRBJ1-1; D ambiguous. V lost 0 bases and J lost 10, with 6 bases in between. The CDR3 extends over 10 amino acids. In germline, CDR1 is GTSNPN, CDR2 SVGIG (reference sequence). CDR3 loop: CAWSVLAAFF. The CDR3 nucleotides read TGTGCCTGGAGTGTACTGGCAGCTTTCTTT.

The chain has TRBV6-5 and TRBJ1-5, with TRBD1 matching 9 bases. The V gene end was trimmed by 5 bases and the J gene end by 0 bases; junction bases not matched to a gene: 2. Germline V CDR1 and CDR2: MNHEY, SVGAGI. The CDR3 is 15 residues long. The CDR3 DNA sequence: TGTGCCAGCAGTATGACAGGGGGTAGCAATCAGCCCCAGCATTTT. Its protein product is CASSMTGGSNQPQHF.

V usage is TRBV2 and J usage is TRBJ2-2; TRBD1 might be the D (6 bases). This CDR3 contains 14 residues. Germline CDR1 and CDR2: SNHLY and FYNNEI. The germline V and J ends were trimmed by 6 bases and 6 bases, with 14 bases remaining between them. CDR3 in amino acids: CASRGNRDAGELFF. CDR3 sequence (DNA): TGTGCCAGCAGGGGAAACAGGGACGCCGGGGAGCTGTTTTTT.